This entry concerns a single T cell receptor beta chain. Its antigen is unidentified. Extracted RNA was reverse transcribed into cDNA, the sequencing template. Libraries were prepared by immunoSEQ multiplex PCR; TCRdb keeps only in-frame clonotypes and omits some of them. The data hold fewer than 200,000 clones, with approximately 57% observed a single time. This entry belongs to a study of CD8+ T cells in alopecia areata. Study outcomes and limitations: It was observed that many expanded lesional clones persisted in scalp and blood during tofacitinib. Normal skin contains resident alphabeta T cells, and these are also sequenced in scalp samples.

Documented treatment: oral pan-JAK inhibitor, 5-10 mg twice daily. The sequencing here drew on CD4+ T cells sorted from blood, taken at week 24, from a patient treated with tofacitinib. This TCR was sampled from a human donor with alopecia areata.

CDR3 region: CATSPRGGAGEKLFF. CDR3 DNA: TGTGCCACCAGCCCCAGAGGGGGGGCTGGAGAAAAACTGTTTTTT. The rearrangement joins TRBV15 to TRBJ1-4; D might be TRBD1 (6 bases). CDR1 and CDR2 from the germline V gene are LNHNV and YYDKDF (reference sequence). The CDR3 sequence is 15 residues long. The V end was cut by 5 bases, the J end by 8 bases, with 18 bases between.